One and the same sample provided the 20 T cell receptor beta chains below, sequenced in a study of blood T cell repertoires in COVID-19. Clones were sequenced by immunoSEQ multiplex PCR, and TCRdb holds only the in-frame ones, with some missing. There are about 200,000 clones in the sample; more than 75% occur only once, and roughly 13% lies in the top ten. The specimen sequenced was peripheral blood. Receptors were obtained from a human donor in a cohort sampled during active COVID-19.

The gene calls are TRBV2 and TRBJ2-2, with D uncertain. Trimming removed 6 bases at V and 1 base at J, with 9 bases between. CDR1 and CDR2 from the germline V gene are SNHLY and FYNNEI. This CDR3 has 14 residues. CDR3 protein: CASSSGVNTGELFF. In DNA form, the CDR3 reads TGTGCCAGCAGCTCGGGTGTGAACACCGGGGAGCTGTTTTTT.

The V call is TRBV28, the J call TRBJ1-4, with 7 bases matching TRBD1. The CDR3 has 13 amino acids. The J segment lost 8 bases and the V segment lost 6 bases, leaving 6 bases of the junction unmatched. Germline CDR1 reads MDHEN; CDR2 reads SYDVKM. The CDR3 nucleotides read TGTGCCAGCAGCCCGACAGGGACGGAAAAACTGTTTTTT. This codes for CASSPTGTEKLFF.

This clone showed up just a few times. The chain has TRBV12-3 or TRBV12-4 and TRBJ1-2; D may be TRBD1 (6 bases). This CDR3 region has 12 residues. V lost 11 bases and J lost 2, with 12 bases in between. The CDR3: CAGSRGNYGYTF. Written as DNA, the CDR3 is TGTGCCGGGTCCAGGGGCAACTATGGCTACACCTTC.

This chain links TRBV2 with TRBJ1-3, with a possible D match to TRBD1 (5 bases). CDR1 and CDR2 (germline): SNHLY, FYNNEI. The CDR3 has 15 residues. Deletions cut 8 bases from V and 0 bases from J, with 14 bases between. The CDR3 coding sequence is TGTGCCAGCCTTAAGGGGTCATACTCTGGAAACACCATATATTTT. It specifies CASLKGSYSGNTIYF.

In this sample, this clone turned up once. The chain employs TRBV27 and TRBJ2-7; tentatively, D is TRBD2 (7 bases). CDR3 length: 14 amino acids. Germline loops: CDR1 MNHEY, CDR2 SMNVEV (reference sequence). With 2 bases removed from V and 0 bases from J, the gap between germline ends came to 8 bases. The CDR3 coding sequence is TGTGCCAGCAGTTTAGCGGGGGCCTCCTACGAGCAGTACTTC. Translation gives CASSLAGASYEQYF.

V usage is TRBV6-5 and J usage is TRBJ1-1, with no clear D. CDR3 length: 13 residues. CDR1 is MNHEY, CDR2 SVGAGI, per germline. V was cut by 8 bases and J by 4 bases, with 14 bases left in between. DNA of the CDR3: TGTGCCAGCCAAGAGTGGGGAGGCACTGAAGCTTTCTTT. It yields the protein CASQEWGGTEAFF.

V gene TRBV5-1 combines with J gene TRBJ2-7; TRBD1 agrees at 7 bases. With V trimmed by 2 bases and J by 2 bases, 4 bases remained unmatched. The CDR3 sequence is 14 residues long. CDR1 and CDR2 (germline): SGHRS, YFSETQ. CDR3 bases: TGCGCCAGCAGCTTCAGACAGGGTGCCTACGAGCAGTACTTC. Residues: CASSFRQGAYEQYF.

The chain links TRBV24-1 to TRBJ1-4; the match to TRBD1 covers 9 bases. After removal of 4 bases from V and 8 bases from J, the junction contained 7 bases not matched to a gene. The length of the CDR3 is 15 residues. In germline, CDR1 is KGHDR, CDR2 SFDVKD. CDR3 region: CATSDPGQGREKLFF. As DNA, the CDR3 is TGTGCCACCAGTGACCCGGGACAGGGTCGAGAAAAACTGTTTTTT.

This clone was seen only once. V and J are TRBV24-1 and TRBJ2-4; D perhaps matches TRBD2 (5 bases). The CDR3 contains 13 residues. V lost 4 bases and J lost 8, with 11 bases in between. Germline V gene lookup returns CDR1 KGHDR and CDR2 SFDVKD. For the CDR3, the DNA is TGTGCCACCAGTGAAAGCGGTTTTCACATTCAGTACTTC. The encoded protein is CATSESGFHIQYF.

The rearrangement links TRBV9 to TRBJ2-7; D is undetermined. In germline, CDR1 is SGDLS, CDR2 YYNGEE. The CDR3 has 10 amino acids. Trimming removed 2 bases from V and 6 bases from J, with 3 bases in between. The CDR3 loop is CASSVSEQYF. The DNA for the CDR3 is TGTGCCAGCAGCGTCAGCGAGCAGTACTTC.

This clone was observed once. This chain connects TRBV28 to TRBJ1-2; 8 bases are a match to TRBD1. From germline, CDR1 is MDHEN and CDR2 SYDVKM. Trimming at V came to 1 base and at J to 6 bases, leaving 13 bases not matched to a gene. The CDR3 has 17 amino acids. The CDR3 coding sequence is TGTGCCAGCAGTTTATTTGACAGGGGTGTATTGGTAGATGGCTACACCTTC. It codes for CASSLFDRGVLVDGYTF.

J is TRBJ1-2 and V is TRBV27; 7 bases are a match to TRBD1. The CDR3 is 13 residues long. CDR1 MNHEY and CDR2 SMNVEV come from the germline V gene (reference sequence). V dropped 6 bases and J dropped 8; count of bases not matched to a gene: 9. CDR3 in DNA: TGTGCCAGCAGCGAGGCATACAGGGGCGGCTACACCTTC. It is translated as CASSEAYRGGYTF.

The rearrangement uses TRBV7-2 and TRBJ2-1; 12 bases fit TRBD2. V was pared by 5 bases and J by 6 bases, with 5 bases of the junction left unmatched. CDR1 and CDR2 (germline): SGHTA, FQGNSA. The CDR3 loop spans 15 amino acids. The CDR3 nucleotides are TGTGCCAGCAGCCCGACTAGCGGGAGAGGCAATGAGCAGTTCTTC. It yields the protein CASSPTSGRGNEQFF.

This chain uses TRBV28 with TRBJ1-4; maybe TRBD1 (6 bases). Per germline, CDR1 MDHEN and CDR2 SYDVKM. V was shortened by 5 bases and J by 7 bases, with 20 bases between the two germline ends. The CDR3 spans 16 residues. The CDR3 region has the DNA TGTGCCAGCAGTCCCACTTCGGACAGTGTCACTGAAAAACTGTTTTTT. Protein: CASSPTSDSVTEKLFF.

V gene TRBV4-3 combines with J gene TRBJ1-4; 8 bases align to TRBD1. From germline, CDR1 is LGHNA and CDR2 YSLEER. Unmatched junction bases numbered 11, after V lost 1 base and J lost 10 bases. This CDR3 is 16 amino acids long. The CDR3 bases are TGCGCCAGCAGCCAAGCCATGGACGGACAGGGCGGAAAACTGTTTTTT. Its protein product is CASSQAMDGQGGKLFF.

The chain recombines TRBV12-3 or TRBV12-4 with TRBJ2-5; unclear D gene. V gave up 8 bases and J gave up 5 bases, with 15 bases separating them. The CDR3 contains 13 residues. The CDR3 loop reads CASGMLGRETQYF. The CDR3 coding sequence is TGTGCCAGCGGAATGCTGGGCCGGGAGACCCAGTACTTC.

CDR3 sequence (DNA): TGTGCCAGCAGTTCGCCGGGAGGGGAGACCCAGTACTTC. This sequence encodes CASSSPGGETQYF. The chain has TRBV28 and TRBJ2-5, with 8 bases identical to TRBD2. V dropped 4 bases and J dropped 5; count of bases not matched to a gene: 3. The CDR3 runs to 13 residues. Germline assignment: CDR1 MDHEN and CDR2 SYDVKM.

The rearrangement joins TRBV20-1 to TRBJ2-4, with TRBD2 identical over 11 bases. V shed 3 bases and J 7 bases; nucleotides not matched to a gene: 5. Germline lookup yields CDR1 DFQATT and CDR2 SNEGSKA (reference sequence). This CDR3 has 14 amino acids. The CDR3 reads CSASSGRASNIQYF. CDR3 in DNA: TGCAGTGCTAGTAGCGGGAGGGCCTCGAACATTCAGTACTTC.

The genes are TRBV7-9 and TRBJ1-1, with a possible D match to TRBD1 (6 bases). CDR3 length: 14 amino acids. The V gene lost 3 bases and the J gene lost 1 base, with 9 bases spanning the gap. Germline lookup yields CDR1 SEHNR and CDR2 FQNEAQ (reference sequence). CDR3 protein: CASSLGTPNTEAFF. Written as DNA, the CDR3 is TGTGCCAGCAGCTTGGGGACACCGAACACTGAAGCTTTCTTT. Full variable domain (remainder filled in from reference TRBV7-9 and TRBJ1-1): DTGVSQNPRHKITKRGQNVTFRCDPISEHNRLYWYRQTLGQGPEFLTYFQNEAQLEKSRLLSDRFSAERPKGSFSTLEIQRTEQGDSAMYLCASSLGTPNTEAFFGQGTRLTVV.

The chain has TRBV2 and TRBJ2-1, with D perhaps matching TRBD2 (6 bases). In germline, CDR1 is SNHLY, CDR2 FYNNEI. V was clipped by 3 bases and J by 3 bases, with 15 bases between them. CDR3 length: 16 residues. The CDR3 nucleotides read TGTGCCAGCAGTGACGTTGCGGGGAAGAACTACAATGAGCAGTTCTTC. Residues: CASSDVAGKNYNEQFF.